This TCR beta chain was recorded in a study of CD8+ T cells in alopecia areata. Study context: Among treated patients, oral tofacitinib was administered at 5 to 10 mg twice daily.

This sample's treatment: oral pan-JAK inhibitor, 5-10 mg twice daily. Peripheral blood, together with lesional scalp punch biopsies, was collected from alopecia areata patients. Study-wide points: Tofacitinib produced a significant decrease in scalp clonality and in expanded CD8+ clones among the top 100.

In its sample, this clone was seen a few times. Its antigen remains unknown. Isolated RNA was reverse transcribed into cDNA used as the sequencing template. The data were produced by immunoSEQ multiplex PCR, yet TCRdb's version contains in-frame clones alone and is incomplete. The data show 190,000 or so clones, with around 60% seen just once and around 3% held by the top ten. Germline V gene data show CDR1 as SQVTM and CDR2 as ANQGSEA. V was trimmed by 7 bases and J by 0 bases, leaving 26 bases between them. The CDR3 has 18 residues. This chain joins TRBV29-1 and TRBJ2-3; perhaps TRBD2 as D (7 bases). The sample consisted of CD4+ T cells sorted from blood, taken at week 4, from a patient treated with tofacitinib. The TCR originated in a human donor with alopecia areata. CDR3 in DNA: TGCAGCGCCGCGCGAACATTCCGGGGGGCCGCTAGCACAGATACGCAGTATTTT. This encodes CSAARTFRGAASTDTQYF.